These 4 T cell receptor beta chains were sequenced from one sample in a study of persistence of HIV-infected CD4 T cells. An overlapping HIV-1 Gag peptide pool stimulated these cells at about 1 ug/peptide/mL. Memory cells lacking CD40L and CD69 with high CD45RO were sorted. The libraries were made with immunoSEQ version 4 in survey mode. Method: immunoSEQ multiplex PCR; TCRdb's copy keeps in-frame clones and lacks some. Altogether about 36,000 clones are present, approximately 81% being singletons, with the ten largest covering roughly 5.9%. No antigen is known for these receptors. The sequencing used cultured CD4+ T cells from PBMCs, collected from a patient who received antiretroviral therapy. These receptors originate from an adult with HIV. The donor label of this sample is uncertain.

In DNA, the CDR3 is TGTGCCAGCAAGGGTTCAGGGAGACAGTATTTT. Its protein is CASKGSGRQYF. V gene TRBV28 combines with J gene TRBJ2-3; D is tentatively TRBD1 or TRBD2 (5 bases each). Per the germline V gene, CDR1 is MDHEN and CDR2 is SYDVKM. The CDR3 covers 11 residues. V was pared by 7 bases and J by 12 bases, with 14 bases between.

V and J are TRBV2 and TRBJ2-7; 9 nucleotides line up with TRBD1. J lost 5 bases, V lost 6 bases, and 5 bases had no gene match. CDR3 length: 13 residues. CDR1 is SNHLY and CDR2 is FYNNEI in the germline V gene. The CDR3 DNA is TGTGCCAGCAGGACGGACAGGGGCAACGAGCAGTACTTC. This encodes CASRTDRGNEQYF. The full variable domain, its missing parts supplied by reference TRBV2 and TRBJ2-7, is EPEVTQTPSHQVTQMGQEVILRCVPISNHLYFYWYRQILGQKVEFLVSFYNNEISEKSEIFDDQFSVERPDGSNFTLKIRSTKLEDSAMYFCASRTDRGNEQYFGPGTRLTVT.

V usage is TRBV4-1 and J usage is TRBJ1-2; D remains ambiguous. Trimming shortened V by 1 base and J by 5 bases, and 11 bases separated the two germline ends. The CDR3 has 14 amino acids. CDR1 is MGHRA and CDR2 is YSYEKL in the germline V gene. Here the CDR3 reads CASSQAPGLYGYTF. The DNA for the CDR3 is TGCGCCAGCAGCCAAGCGCCAGGCTTATATGGCTACACCTTC.

This clone appeared once. The chain is built from TRBV7-3 and TRBJ2-1; TRBD2 agrees at 9 bases. Per the germline V gene, CDR1 is SGHTA and CDR2 is FQGTGA. The CDR3 runs 12 residues. V gave up 5 bases and J gave up 10 bases; unmatched junction bases: 3. CDR3 sequence reads: CASSILAGEQFF. The CDR3 region has the DNA TGTGCCAGCAGCATCCTAGCGGGGGAGCAGTTCTTC.